The 3 T cell receptor beta chains listed next were all sequenced from one sample in a study of a mutant IDH1 vaccine in newly diagnosed glioma. Stated time point: week 11, during vaccination. The study gave 300 ug of mutant IDH1 20-mer peptide per vaccine dose, with topical imiquimod. No antigen has been identified for these receptors. Here immunoSEQ multiplex PCR was the method, and the copy in TCRdb shows in-frame clones only, minus some. The table shows roughly 120,000 clones, with roughly 78% occurring only once. The input for sequencing was PBMCs, taken from a glioma patient whose treatment included an IDH1 peptide vaccine. All receptors derive from a man aged 35 to 55 with glioma.

The chain joins TRBV4-2 to TRBJ2-2; 8 bases match TRBD2. V lost 4 bases and J lost 3; bases outside the gene matches: 13. Looked up from germline, CDR1 is LGHNA and CDR2 is YNFKEQ. CDR3 length: 18 residues. CDR3 region: CASSLTRGARGDTGELFF. In nucleotides, the CDR3 is TGTGCCAGCAGCCTGACGCGGGGGGCCAGGGGAGACACCGGGGAGCTGTTTTTT.

The rearrangement joins TRBV6-5 to TRBJ1-2; D might be TRBD1 (6 bases). Trimming removed 0 bases from V and 6 bases from J, with 8 bases in between. The CDR3 extends over 13 amino acids. Germline V gives CDR1 MNHEY, CDR2 SVGAGI. In DNA, the CDR3 is TGTGCCAGCAGTTACTCCGGGGGGCATGGCTACACCTTC. Encoded protein: CASSYSGGHGYTF.

The V gene is TRBV29-1, the J gene TRBJ2-6; D remains unclear. The V end was cut by 5 bases, the J end by 0 bases, with 17 bases between. The CDR3 has 17 residues. Germline values: CDR1 SQVTM, CDR2 ANQGSEA. As DNA, the CDR3 is TGCAGCGTTCTGGCGCCACTTGAAATCTCTGGGGCCAACGTCCTGACTTTC. Its translation is CSVLAPLEISGANVLTF.